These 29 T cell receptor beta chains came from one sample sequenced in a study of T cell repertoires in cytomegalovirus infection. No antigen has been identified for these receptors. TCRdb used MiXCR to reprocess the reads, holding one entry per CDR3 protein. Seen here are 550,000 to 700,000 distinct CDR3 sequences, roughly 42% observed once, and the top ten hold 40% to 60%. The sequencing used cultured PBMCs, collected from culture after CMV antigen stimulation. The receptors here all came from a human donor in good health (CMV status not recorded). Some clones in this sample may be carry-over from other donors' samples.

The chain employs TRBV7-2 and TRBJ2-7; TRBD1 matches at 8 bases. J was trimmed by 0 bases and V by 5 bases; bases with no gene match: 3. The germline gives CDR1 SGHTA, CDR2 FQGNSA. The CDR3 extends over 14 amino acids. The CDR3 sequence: CASSRDRSSYEQYF. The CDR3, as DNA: TGTGCCAGCAGCCGGGACAGGAGCTCCTACGAGCAGTACTTC.

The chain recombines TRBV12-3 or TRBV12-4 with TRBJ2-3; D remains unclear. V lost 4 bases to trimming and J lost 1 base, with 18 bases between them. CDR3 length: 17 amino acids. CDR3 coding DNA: TGTGCCAGCAGTTCCCGTCGTGTTTTCGGACGCACAGATACGCAGTATTTT. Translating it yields CASSSRRVFGRTDTQYF.

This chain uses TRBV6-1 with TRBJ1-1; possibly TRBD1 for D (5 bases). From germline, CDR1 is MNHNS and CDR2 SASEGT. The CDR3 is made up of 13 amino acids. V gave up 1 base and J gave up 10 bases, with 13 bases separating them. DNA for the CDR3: TGTGCCAGCAGTGAAGGTCTGGGGCGGCGAGCTTTCTTT. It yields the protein CASSEGLGRRAFF.

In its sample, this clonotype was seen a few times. The CDR3 sequence: CASGPRQTDYEQYF. CDR3 nucleotide sequence: TGTGCTAGTGGCCCCAGGCAAACCGACTACGAGCAGTACTTC. This chain joins TRBV12-5 and TRBJ2-7; D not resolved. The CDR3 contains 14 residues. In germline, CDR1 is LGHNT, CDR2 FRNRAP. Between the trimmed V and J ends, which lost 6 bases and 3 bases, there was a span of 15 bases.

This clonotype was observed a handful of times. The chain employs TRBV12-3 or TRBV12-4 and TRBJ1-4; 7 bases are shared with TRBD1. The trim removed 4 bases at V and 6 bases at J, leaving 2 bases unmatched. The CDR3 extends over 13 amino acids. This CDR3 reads CASSSQGDEKLFF. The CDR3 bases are TGTGCCAGCAGTTCGCAGGGGGATGAAAAACTGTTTTTT.

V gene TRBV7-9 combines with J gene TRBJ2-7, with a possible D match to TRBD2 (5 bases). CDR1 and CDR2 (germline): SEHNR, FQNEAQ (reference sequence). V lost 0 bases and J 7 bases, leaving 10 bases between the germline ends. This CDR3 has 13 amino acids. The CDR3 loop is CASSLASGWEQYF. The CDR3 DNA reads TGTGCCAGCAGCTTAGCGTCGGGGTGGGAGCAGTACTTC.

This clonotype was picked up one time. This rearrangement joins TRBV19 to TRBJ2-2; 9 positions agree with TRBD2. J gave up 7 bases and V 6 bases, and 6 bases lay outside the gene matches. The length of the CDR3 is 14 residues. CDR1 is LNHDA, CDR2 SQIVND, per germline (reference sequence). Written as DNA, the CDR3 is TGTGCCAGTAGCACCGGGACTAGCCGCGGGGAGCTGTTTTTT. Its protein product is CASSTGTSRGELFF. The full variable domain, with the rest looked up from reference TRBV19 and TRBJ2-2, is DGGITQSPKYLFRKEGQNVTLSCEQNLNHDAMYWYRQDPGQGLRLIYYSQIVNDFQKGDIAEGYSVSREKKESFPLTVTSAQKNPTAFYLCASSTGTSRGELFFGEGSRLTVL.

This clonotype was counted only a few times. Here the CDR3 reads CASSSRTGGGLETQYF. For the CDR3, the DNA is TGTGCCAGCAGCTCCAGGACAGGGGGTGGATTGGAGACCCAGTACTTC. This chain links TRBV5-4 with TRBJ2-5, with TRBD1 matching over 10 bases. From germline, CDR1 is SGHNT and CDR2 YYREEE (reference sequence). With V trimmed by 3 bases and J by 5 bases, 10 bases remained unmatched. The CDR3 has 16 amino acids.

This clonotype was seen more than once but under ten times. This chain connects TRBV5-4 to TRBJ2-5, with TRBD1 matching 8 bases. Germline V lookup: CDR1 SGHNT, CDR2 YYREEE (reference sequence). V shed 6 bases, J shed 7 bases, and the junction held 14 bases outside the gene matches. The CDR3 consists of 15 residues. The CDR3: CASTIGKGQATTQYF. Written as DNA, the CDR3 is TGTGCCAGCACCATAGGCAAGGGACAGGCAACGACCCAGTACTTC.

The CDR3 protein is CASSQDSSGTSTDTQYF. In DNA, the CDR3 is TGTGCCAGCAGCCAAGATTCCTCGGGGACCTCAACCGATACGCAGTATTTT. The V gene is TRBV3-1, the J gene TRBJ2-3, with D perhaps TRBD1 or TRBD2 (5 bases each). V lost 0 bases, J lost 6 bases, and 19 bases lay in between. The CDR3 contains 17 residues. Germline V gene sequence: CDR1 LGHDT, CDR2 YNNKEL (reference sequence).

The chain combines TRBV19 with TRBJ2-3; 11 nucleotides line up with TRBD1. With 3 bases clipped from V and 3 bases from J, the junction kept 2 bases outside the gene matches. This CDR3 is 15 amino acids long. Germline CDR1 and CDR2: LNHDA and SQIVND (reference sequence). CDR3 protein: CASSMDRGLTDTQYF. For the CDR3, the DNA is TGTGCCAGTAGTATGGACAGGGGGCTAACAGATACGCAGTATTTT.

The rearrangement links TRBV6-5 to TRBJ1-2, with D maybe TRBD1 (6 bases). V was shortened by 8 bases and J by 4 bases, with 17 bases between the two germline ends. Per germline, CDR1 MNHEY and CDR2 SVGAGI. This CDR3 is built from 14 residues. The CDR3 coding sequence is TGTGCCAGCCGCTATGGGGACAAGTTCTATGGCTACACCTTC. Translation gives CASRYGDKFYGYTF.

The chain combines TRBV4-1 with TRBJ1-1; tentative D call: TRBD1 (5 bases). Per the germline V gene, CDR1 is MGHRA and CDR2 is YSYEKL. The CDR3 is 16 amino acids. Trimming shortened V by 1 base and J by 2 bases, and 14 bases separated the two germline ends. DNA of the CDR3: TGCGCCAGCAGCCAAGGGCCTAGACAGCGAAACACTGAAGCTTTCTTT. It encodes CASSQGPRQRNTEAFF.

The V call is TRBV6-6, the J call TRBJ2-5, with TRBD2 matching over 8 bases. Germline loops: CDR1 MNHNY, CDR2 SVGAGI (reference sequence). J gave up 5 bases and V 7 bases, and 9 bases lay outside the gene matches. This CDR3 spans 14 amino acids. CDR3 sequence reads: CASTRTSLIETQYF. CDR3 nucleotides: TGTGCCAGCACCCGGACTAGCTTAATTGAGACCCAGTACTTC.

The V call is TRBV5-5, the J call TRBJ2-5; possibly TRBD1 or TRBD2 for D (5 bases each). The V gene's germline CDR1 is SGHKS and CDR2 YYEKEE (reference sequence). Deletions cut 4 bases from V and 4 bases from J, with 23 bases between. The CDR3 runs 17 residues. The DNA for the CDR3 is TGTGCCAGCAGCGAACCGCCCGGGACGTCAGAGTTAGAGACCCAGTACTTC. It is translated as CASSEPPGTSELETQYF.

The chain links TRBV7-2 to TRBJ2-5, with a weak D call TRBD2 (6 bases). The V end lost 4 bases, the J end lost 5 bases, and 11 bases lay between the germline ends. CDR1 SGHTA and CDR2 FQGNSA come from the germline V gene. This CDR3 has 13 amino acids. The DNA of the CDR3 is TGTGCCAGCAGCTCGAAGACTAGGGAGACCCAGTACTTC. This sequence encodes CASSSKTRETQYF.

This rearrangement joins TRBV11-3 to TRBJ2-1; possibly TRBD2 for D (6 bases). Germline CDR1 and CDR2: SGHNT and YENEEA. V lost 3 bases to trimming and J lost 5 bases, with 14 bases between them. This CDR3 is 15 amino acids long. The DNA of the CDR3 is TGTGCCAGCAGCTTGGGCGGGGATAACCACAATGAGCAGTTCTTC. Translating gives CASSLGGDNHNEQFF.

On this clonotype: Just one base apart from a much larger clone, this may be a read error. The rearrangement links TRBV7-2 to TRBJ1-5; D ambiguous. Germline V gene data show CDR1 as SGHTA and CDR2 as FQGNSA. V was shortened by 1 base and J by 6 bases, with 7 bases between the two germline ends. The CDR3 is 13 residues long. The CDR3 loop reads CASSLELGQPQHF. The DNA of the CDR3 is TGTGCCAGCAGCTTAGAGCTGGGTCAGCCCCAGCATTTT.

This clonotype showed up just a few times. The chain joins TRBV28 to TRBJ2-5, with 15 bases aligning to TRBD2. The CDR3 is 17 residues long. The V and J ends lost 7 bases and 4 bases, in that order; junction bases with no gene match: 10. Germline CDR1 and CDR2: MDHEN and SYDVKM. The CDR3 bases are TGTGCCAGCAATCCAGGACCGGGACTAGCGGGGGGAGAGACCCAGTACTTC. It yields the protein CASNPGPGLAGGETQYF.

The CDR3 DNA reads as TGTGCCAGCAGCTTAGTGGGGGACAGGGGTAGCGATGAGCAGTTCTTC. Its protein product is CASSLVGDRGSDEQFF. This chain joins TRBV7-8 and TRBJ2-1; 10 bases align to TRBD1. Germline CDR1 SGHVS, CDR2 FQNEAQ. CDR3 size: 16 residues. Trimming cost V 1 base and J 8 bases; bases outside gene matches: 8.

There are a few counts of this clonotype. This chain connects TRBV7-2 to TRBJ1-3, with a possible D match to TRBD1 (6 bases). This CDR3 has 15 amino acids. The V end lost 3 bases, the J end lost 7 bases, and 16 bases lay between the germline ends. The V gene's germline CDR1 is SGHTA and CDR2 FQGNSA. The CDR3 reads CASSFTGTTGNTIYF. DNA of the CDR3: TGTGCCAGCAGCTTTACCGGGACAACGGGGAACACCATATATTTT.

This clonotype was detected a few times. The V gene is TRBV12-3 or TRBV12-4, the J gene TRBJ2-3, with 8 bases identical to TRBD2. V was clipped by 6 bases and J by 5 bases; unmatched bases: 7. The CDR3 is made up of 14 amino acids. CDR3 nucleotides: TGTGCCAGCAGCCTGACTAGCGCCGGAGATACGCAGTATTTT. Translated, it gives CASSLTSAGDTQYF.

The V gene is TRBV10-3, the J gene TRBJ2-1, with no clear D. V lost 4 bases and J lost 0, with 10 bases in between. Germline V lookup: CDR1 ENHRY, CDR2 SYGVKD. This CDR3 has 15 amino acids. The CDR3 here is CAISGLVSSYNEQFF. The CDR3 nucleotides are TGTGCCATCAGTGGGCTGGTTAGCTCCTACAATGAGCAGTTCTTC.

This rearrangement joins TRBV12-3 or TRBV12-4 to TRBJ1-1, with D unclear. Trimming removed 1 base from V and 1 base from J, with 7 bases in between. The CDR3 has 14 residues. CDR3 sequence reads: CASSLENQNTEAFF. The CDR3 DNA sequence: TGTGCCAGCAGTTTAGAGAATCAGAACACTGAAGCTTTCTTT.

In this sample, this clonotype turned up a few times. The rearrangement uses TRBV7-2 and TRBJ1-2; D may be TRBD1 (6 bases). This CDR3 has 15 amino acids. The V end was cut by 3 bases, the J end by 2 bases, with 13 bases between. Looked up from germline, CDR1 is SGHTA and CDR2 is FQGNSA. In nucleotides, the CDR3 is TGTGCCAGCAGCTTTGGGGGGGGGGCAAACTATGGCTACACCTTC. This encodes CASSFGGGANYGYTF.

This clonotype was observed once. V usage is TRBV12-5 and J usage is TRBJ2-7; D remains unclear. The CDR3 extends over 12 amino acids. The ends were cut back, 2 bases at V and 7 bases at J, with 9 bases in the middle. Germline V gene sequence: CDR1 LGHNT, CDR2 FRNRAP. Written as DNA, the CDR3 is TGTGCTAGTGGTTTGTATAGAGGTGAGCAGTACTTC. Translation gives CASGLYRGEQYF. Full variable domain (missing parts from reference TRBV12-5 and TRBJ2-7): DARVTQTPRHKVTEMGQEVTMRCQPILGHNTVFWYRQTMMQGLELLAYFRNRAPLDDSGMPKDRFSAEMPDATLATLKIQPSEPRDSAVYFCASGLYRGEQYFGPGTRLTVT.

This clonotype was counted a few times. The CDR3 loop reads CASMQGERQPQHF. The DNA for the CDR3 is TGTGCCAGCATGCAGGGAGAACGACAGCCCCAGCATTTT. V is TRBV2 and J is TRBJ1-5; tentative D call: TRBD1 (5 bases). Germline CDR1 reads SNHLY; CDR2 reads FYNNEI. This CDR3 has 13 residues. V was clipped by 7 bases and J by 7 bases, with 14 bases between them.

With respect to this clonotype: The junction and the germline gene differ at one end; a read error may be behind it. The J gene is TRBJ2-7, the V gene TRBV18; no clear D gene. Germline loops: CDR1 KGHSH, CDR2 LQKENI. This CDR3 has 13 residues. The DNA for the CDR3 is TGTGCCAGCTCACCACCCACAGTTGGGATCCAGCACTTC. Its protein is CASSPPTVGIQHF. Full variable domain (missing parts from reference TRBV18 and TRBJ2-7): NAGVMQNPRHLVRRRGQEARLRCSPMKGHSHVYWYRQLPEEGLKFMVYLQKENIIDESGMPKERFSAEFPKEGPSILRIQQVVRGDSAAYFCASSPPTVGIQHFGPGTRLTVT.

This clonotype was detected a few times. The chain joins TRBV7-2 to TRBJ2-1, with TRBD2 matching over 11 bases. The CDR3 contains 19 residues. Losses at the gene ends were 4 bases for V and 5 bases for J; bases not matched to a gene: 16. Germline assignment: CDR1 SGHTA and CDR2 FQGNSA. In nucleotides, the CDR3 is TGTGCCAGCAGCTCCTCACTAGCGGGGGCAAACCCCCGCGACAATGAGCAGTTCTTC. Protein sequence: CASSSSLAGANPRDNEQFF.